This T cell receptor beta chain was sequenced for a study of OX40 agonist ivuxolimab in advanced cancers. At the level of the study: Anti-PD-1, anti-PD-L1 or anti-CTLA-4 therapy given earlier was allowed, and 35% to 50% had some. Whole-study results and caveats: Antigen specificity remained undetermined for the expanded peripheral T cells.

Sequenced by immunoSEQ multiplex PCR; TCRdb stores in-frame clones only, minus some. The profile covers 60,000 to 80,000 clones, with 84% appearing a single time and about 1.6% taken by the ten largest. Germline loops: CDR1 SGHVS, CDR2 FQNEAQ. V was pared by 3 bases and J by 2 bases, with 14 bases of the junction left unmatched. The CDR3 runs to 18 residues. Exclusion applied to patients with autoimmune disease history or systemic immunosuppression. With regard to this clone: Its antigen is still unknown.

Sequenced material: CD4+ or CD8+ T cells sorted from blood, taken in a trial of the OX40 agonist ivuxolimab. This clonotype originated in an adult with an advanced solid tumor such as melanoma, head and neck, liver or kidney cancer. The chain links TRBV7-8 to TRBJ2-7; 9 bases agree with TRBD2. CDR3 residues: CASSLVQVLPSGAYEQYF. CDR3 coding DNA: TGTGCCAGCAGCTTGGTACAAGTTTTGCCTAGCGGGGCCTACGAGCAGTACTTC.